This TCR beta chain stems from a study of blood T cell repertoires in COVID-19. Study-level information: The cDNA or gDNA used as material had been derived from T cells, B-cell-depleted T cells, or PBMCs.

Patients from Seattle were sampled longitudinally, starting during active infection. The ends lost 4 bases at V and 10 bases at J; junction bases unmatched: 21. The CDR3 covers 18 residues. Germline lookup yields CDR1 MNHEY and CDR2 SVGEGT. Per the original data handling: Quantification of nucleated cells was approximated via reference gene primer amplification. The table came from immunoSEQ multiplex PCR; TCRdb's copy has only in-frame clones and leaves some out. For V, J and clone size, that table is used; D and trimming come from the DNA. The table shows hundreds of thousands of clones, with 83% occurring only once.

This chain connects TRBV6-2 or TRBV6-3 to TRBJ2-1, with 8 bases that match TRBD2. The TCR comes from a woman in her twenties or thirties with COVID-19, enrolled during active disease. Sequenced input: peripheral blood. CDR3 in amino acids: CASSSPAMRGRKAGEQFF. CDR3 DNA sequence: TGTGCCAGCAGTTCCCCAGCTATGCGCGGGAGGAAGGCAGGGGAGCAGTTCTTC.